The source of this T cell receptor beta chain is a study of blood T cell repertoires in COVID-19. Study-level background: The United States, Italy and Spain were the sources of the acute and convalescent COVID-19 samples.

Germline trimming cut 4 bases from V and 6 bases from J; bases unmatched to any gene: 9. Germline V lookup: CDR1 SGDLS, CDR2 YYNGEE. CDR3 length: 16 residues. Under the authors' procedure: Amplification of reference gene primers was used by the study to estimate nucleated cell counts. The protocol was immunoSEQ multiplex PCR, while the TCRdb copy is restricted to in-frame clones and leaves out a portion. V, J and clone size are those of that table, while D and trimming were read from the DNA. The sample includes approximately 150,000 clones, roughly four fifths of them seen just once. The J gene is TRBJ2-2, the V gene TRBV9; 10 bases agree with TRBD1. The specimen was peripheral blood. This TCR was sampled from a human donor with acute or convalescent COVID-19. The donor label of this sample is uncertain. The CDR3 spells CASSPLGTGAAGELFF. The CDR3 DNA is TGTGCCAGCAGCCCCCTAGGGACAGGGGCGGCCGGGGAGCTGTTTTTT. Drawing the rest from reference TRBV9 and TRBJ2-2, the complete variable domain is DSGVTQTPKHLITATGQRVTLRCSPRSGDLSVYWYQQSLDQGLQFLIQYYNGEERAKGNILERFSAQQFPDLHSELNLSSLELGDSALYFCASSPLGTGAAGELFFGEGSRLTVL.